The TCR beta chain described here comes from a study of long-term antiretroviral therapy in people with HIV. Study outcomes and limitations: The study found that diversity rose after ART but stayed below transplant donor controls. Controls showed broader CDR3 length ranges than did the HIV repertoires.

This CDR3 is built from 14 residues. Trimming left V 5 bases short and J 4 bases short, with 14 bases between. Germline V lookup: CDR1 SEHNR, CDR2 FQNEAQ (reference sequence). On this clone: Its antigen is unidentified.

Running of the v3.0 immunoSEQ assay took place at survey level. The study targeted 40,000-50,000 T-cell genomes per sample in sequencing. The data were produced by immunoSEQ multiplex PCR, yet TCRdb's version contains in-frame clones alone and is incomplete. The sample holds around 29,000 clones, about 85% seen once. The input for sequencing was unsorted PBMCs, taken 1.1 years after starting antiretroviral therapy. This clonotype originated in a man aged 18 to 30 with HIV. V is TRBV7-9 and J is TRBJ1-2, with D perhaps matching TRBD1 (6 bases). The CDR3 here is CASSEEGGGYGYTF. The DNA of the CDR3 is TGTGCCAGCAGCGAAGAGGGGGGCGGCTATGGCTACACCTTC.